What follows are 24 T cell receptor beta chains derived from one specimen sequenced in a study of blood T cell repertoires in COVID-19. The repertoire was sequenced with immunoSEQ multiplex PCR; TCRdb's copy has only in-frame clones and lacks some. The table has 250,000 or so clones, roughly nine tenths seen once; the top ten hold approximately 8.2%. The sequenced sample was peripheral blood. Source of these receptors: a man aged 40-55 years with active or convalescent COVID-19.

This chain connects TRBV19 to TRBJ1-5; 10 bases fit TRBD1. The CDR3 runs 14 residues. Germline CDR1 is LNHDA and CDR2 is SQIVND (reference sequence). The trim removed 7 bases at V and 7 bases at J, leaving 7 bases unmatched. CDR3: CASTGTGVGQPQHF. The CDR3 coding sequence is TGTGCCAGTACCGGGACAGGGGTTGGGCAGCCCCAGCATTTT.

The chain is built from TRBV7-3 and TRBJ2-3, with 8 bases aligning to TRBD1. The CDR3 spans 16 residues. Germline CDR1 and CDR2: SGHTA and FQGTGA. The V segment lost 5 bases and the J segment 6 bases; nucleotides outside the gene matches: 13. The CDR3 DNA follows: TGTGCCAGCAGCCCCGAGGAACAGGGGGATTGGGATACGCAGTATTTT. Translating gives CASSPEEQGDWDTQYF.

As to this clone: The junction departs from germline at one end; a sequencing error may be responsible. The chain recombines TRBV7-7 with TRBJ2-1; 9 positions match TRBD2. The CDR3 length is 16 residues. Germline V gives CDR1 SSHAT, CDR2 FNYEAQ (reference sequence). The CDR3 region has the DNA TGTGCTAGCAGCCCCGGCTCTAGCGGGAATATCCATGAGCAGTTCTTC. This encodes CASSPGSSGNIHEQFF.

The V gene is TRBV7-6, the J gene TRBJ2-7; TRBD1 might be the D (5 bases). This CDR3 has 13 residues. Germline loops: CDR1 SGHVS, CDR2 FNYEAQ. Trimming pared 1 base from V and 5 bases from J, leaving 9 bases between. This CDR3 is CASSLGRGNEQYF. The CDR3 nucleotides read TGTGCCAGCAGCTTAGGAAGGGGAAACGAGCAGTACTTC.

The rearrangement uses TRBV13 and TRBJ1-2; D is unclear. Germline CDR1 reads PRHDT; CDR2 reads FYEKMQ (reference sequence). V was cut by 2 bases and J by 2 bases, with 9 bases left in between. CDR3 size: 14 residues. The CDR3 is CASSLSEGNYGYTF. CDR3 DNA sequence: TGTGCCAGCAGCTTAAGCGAGGGAAACTATGGCTACACCTTC.

The rearrangement links TRBV2 to TRBJ1-5; D perhaps matches TRBD1 (6 bases). The CDR3 has 13 residues. Trimming took 8 bases from V and 5 from J, leaving 13 bases between them. Germline-derived CDR1 and CDR2 are SNHLY and FYNNEI. The CDR3 spells CASLRQADQPQHF. CDR3 sequence (DNA): TGTGCCAGCCTAAGACAGGCGGATCAGCCCCAGCATTTT.

This clone was observed a single time. The chain is built from TRBV4-1 and TRBJ2-7; no reliable D call. Trimming took off 4 bases at V and 0 bases at J, with 10 bases between the two ends. This CDR3 region has 14 residues. Per germline, CDR1 MGHRA and CDR2 YSYEKL. CDR3 nucleotides: TGCGCCAGCAGCCCGTCCTTGAGCTCCTACGAGCAGTACTTC. Amino acids: CASSPSLSSYEQYF.

The chain uses TRBV24-1 and TRBJ1-5, with D unclear. V lost 3 bases to trimming and J lost 6 bases, with 11 bases between them. Germline values: CDR1 KGHDR, CDR2 SFDVKD. The length of the CDR3 is 14 residues. CDR3 in amino acids: CATSDHQRGQPQHF. CDR3 sequence (DNA): TGTGCCACCAGTGATCACCAGCGGGGTCAGCCCCAGCATTTT.

The chain joins TRBV30 to TRBJ2-7, with TRBD1 identical over 7 bases. The ends lost 1 base at V and 4 bases at J; junction bases unmatched: 7. This CDR3 is built from 14 residues. Germline V CDR1 and CDR2: GTSNPN, SVGIG (reference sequence). The CDR3 region is CAWSADRIGYEQYF. For the CDR3, the DNA is TGTGCCTGGAGTGCGGACAGGATCGGTTACGAGCAGTACTTC.

The rearrangement joins TRBV10-2 to TRBJ1-4, with 9 bases aligning to TRBD1. The CDR3 sequence is 16 residues long. Germline trimming cut 6 bases from V and 7 bases from J; bases unmatched to any gene: 12. Germline CDR1 reads WSHSY; CDR2 reads SAAADI. This CDR3 reads CASRRQGVFPGEKLFF. DNA for the CDR3: TGCGCCAGCAGAAGACAGGGGGTCTTCCCGGGTGAAAAACTGTTTTTT.

The chain recombines TRBV12-5 with TRBJ2-5; 7 nucleotides match TRBD1. The CDR3 runs to 15 residues. The germline gives CDR1 LGHNT, CDR2 FRNRAP. J was trimmed by 2 bases and V by 0 bases; bases with no gene match: 3. DNA of the CDR3: TGTGCTAGTGGTTTGGTTCAGACAGGGCAAGAGACCCAGTACTTC. The encoded protein is CASGLVQTGQETQYF.

The rearrangement links TRBV6-2 or TRBV6-3 to TRBJ2-1, with 7 bases identical to TRBD2. The CDR3 is made up of 15 amino acids. V lost 4 bases and J lost 6; bases outside the gene matches: 9. The V gene's germline CDR1 is MNHEY and CDR2 SVGEGT. The CDR3: CASSLGGREINEQFF. CDR3 DNA: TGTGCCAGCAGTTTAGGAGGGCGGGAGATCAATGAGCAGTTCTTC.

The J gene is TRBJ1-5, the V gene TRBV19; maybe TRBD1 (6 bases). Trimming shortened V by 3 bases and J by 6 bases, and 18 bases separated the two germline ends. The CDR3 consists of 16 residues. Germline values: CDR1 LNHDA, CDR2 SQIVND (reference sequence). The CDR3 nucleotides read TGTGCCAGTAGTATCTATCACCAGGGACAACGTCAGCCCCAGCATTTT. Residues: CASSIYHQGQRQPQHF.

This sequence joins TRBV4-1 and TRBJ2-5; the match to TRBD1 covers 10 bases. The CDR3 is 17 amino acids. From germline, CDR1 is MGHRA and CDR2 YSYEKL. J was trimmed by 5 bases and V by 4 bases; bases with no gene match: 13. The CDR3 reads CASSPLPRQGARETQYF. CDR3 bases: TGCGCCAGCAGCCCCCTGCCCCGACAGGGGGCGCGGGAGACCCAGTACTTC.

The rearrangement uses TRBV30 and TRBJ2-3, with D tentatively TRBD1 (5 bases). In germline, CDR1 is GTSNPN, CDR2 SVGIG (reference sequence). This CDR3 has 18 amino acids. V was shortened by 0 bases and J by 0 bases, with 19 bases between the two germline ends. The CDR3 DNA is TGTGCCTGGAGTGTAGGTCTCGACAGCCTTTCTAGCACAGATACGCAGTATTTT. It specifies CAWSVGLDSLSSTDTQYF. The full variable domain, rest sourced from reference TRBV30 and TRBJ2-3, is SQTIHQWPATLVQPVGSPLSLECTVEGTSNPNLYWYRQAAGRGLQLLFYSVGIGQISSEVPQNLSASRPQDRQFILSSKKLLLSDSGFYLCAWSVGLDSLSSTDTQYFGPGTRLTVL.

The V and J genes are TRBV5-1 and TRBJ2-5, with TRBD2 matching over 9 bases. Trimming removed 4 bases from V and 0 bases from J; junction bases left unmatched: 4. Germline CDR1 and CDR2: SGHRS and YFSETQ. The CDR3 runs to 15 residues. The CDR3 loop reads CASSGSGGHQETQYF. The CDR3 nucleotides are TGCGCCAGCAGCGGTAGCGGGGGACACCAAGAGACCCAGTACTTC.

As for this clone: A read error may produce the germline difference seen at one junction end. V gene TRBV2 combines with J gene TRBJ2-7; TRBD1 matches 7 bases. This CDR3 spans 12 amino acids. The germline V gene has CDR1 SNHLY and CDR2 FYNNEI. CDR3 coding DNA: TGTGCCAGCAGTGAACCCCCGGGACAGATCCACTTC. Amino acids: CASSEPPGQIHF.

This chain joins TRBV4-1 and TRBJ2-1; D is perhaps TRBD2 (7 bases). The CDR3 runs 13 residues. Germline V lookup: CDR1 MGHRA, CDR2 YSYEKL. V gave up 0 bases and J gave up 14 bases, with 14 bases separating them. CDR3 nucleotides: TGCGCCAGCAGCCAAGATGTGGGGGGGCAAGAGTTCTTC. This codes for CASSQDVGGQEFF.

The CDR3 loop reads CASSIWGTAANGYTF. CDR3 coding DNA: TGTGCCAGCAGTATCTGGGGGACAGCCGCCAATGGCTACACCTTC. The chain couples TRBV6-6 to TRBJ1-2; 7 bases fit TRBD1. CDR3 length equals 15 residues. The germline V gene encodes CDR1 MNHNY and CDR2 SVGAGI (reference sequence). Trimming at V came to 5 bases and at J to 6 bases, leaving 12 bases not matched to a gene.

The genes are TRBV27 and TRBJ1-5, with D tentatively TRBD1 (6 bases). V was clipped by 3 bases and J by 3 bases, with 18 bases between them. The CDR3 is 17 amino acids. From germline, CDR1 is MNHEY and CDR2 SMNVEV (reference sequence). The CDR3 loop is CASSFWGGGGPNQPQHF. The DNA of the CDR3 is TGTGCCAGCAGTTTTTGGGGGGGAGGGGGGCCCAATCAGCCCCAGCATTTT.

The chain joins TRBV2 to TRBJ2-5; TRBD1 agrees at 8 bases. The CDR3 extends over 15 amino acids. Germline values: CDR1 SNHLY, CDR2 FYNNEI. Trimming cost V 4 bases and J 1 base; bases outside gene matches: 5. This CDR3 reads CASSGQGSSQETQYF. The DNA of the CDR3 is TGTGCCAGCAGTGGACAGGGGTCTAGCCAAGAGACCCAGTACTTC.

The V call is TRBV25-1, the J call TRBJ1-6; 9 bases are shared with TRBD1. V was pared by 7 bases and J by 0 bases, with 4 bases of the junction left unmatched. Germline-derived CDR1 and CDR2 are MGHDK and SYGVNS. The CDR3 sequence is 16 residues long. The CDR3 spells CASTGTGSSYNSPLHF. The CDR3 nucleotides read TGTGCCAGCACCGGGACAGGGAGCTCCTATAATTCACCCCTCCACTTT.

The chain links TRBV7-3 to TRBJ2-5; a weak D match, TRBD2 (6 bases). The V gene's germline CDR1 is SGHTA and CDR2 FQGTGA. Trimming removed 1 base at V and 4 bases at J, with 13 bases between. The CDR3 runs to 15 residues. The CDR3 nucleotides are TGTGCCAGCAGCTTAAAAGGCCGGGGGTCAGAGACCCAGTACTTC. Protein product: CASSLKGRGSETQYF.

The gene calls are TRBV28 and TRBJ1-5; D is possibly TRBD1 (5 bases). The CDR3 is made up of 16 amino acids. V lost 4 bases and J lost 3, with 16 bases in between. Germline V gene sequence: CDR1 MDHEN, CDR2 SYDVKM. The chain's CDR3 is CASSSAGGSLNQPQHF. As DNA, the CDR3 is TGTGCCAGCAGTTCTGCCGGGGGGTCCCTCAATCAGCCCCAGCATTTT. Full variable domain (missing parts from reference TRBV28 and TRBJ1-5): DVKVTQSSRYLVKRTGEKVFLECVQDMDHENMFWYRQDPGLGLRLIYFSYDVKMKEKGDIPEGYSVSREKKERFSLILESASTNQTSMYLCASSSAGGSLNQPQHFGDGTRLSIL.